These T cell receptor beta chains were read from a single sample in a study of sequential checkpoint blockade in melanoma. Profiling relied on immunoSEQ multiplex PCR, and the TCRdb table lists in-frame clones only, not all of them. Of approximately 9,000 clones in the sample, 55% to 85% were seen once. Sequenced here: CD8+ T cells sorted from blood (inferred from file names), sampled from a patient given nivolumab and ipilimumab in sequence. These receptors all stem from a human donor with melanoma. Each CDR3 is given with its conserved first and last residue.

V | CDR3
TRBV5-7 | CASTSGQGRNQPQHF
TRBV7-9 | CASSLEASGARETQYF
TRBV30 | CAWSISGLSYNEQFF
TRBV19 | CASSLGTGDGYTF
TRBV5-1 | CASSLLDMNTEAFF
TRBV15 | CATSIDRDNQPQHF
TRBV4-1 | CASSPGTGGYGYTF
TRBV7-8 | CASSARDFNSPLHF
TRBV29-1 | CSVEDRTGKGEQYF
TRBV7-9 | CASTTRDRDDNEQFF
TRBV7-9 | CASSPTGLSYNEQFF
TRBV10-2 | CASNTGTSDPGELFF
TRBV6-4 | CASSDDRGSYGYTF
TRBV7-9 | CASSLGTGKQFF
TRBV27 | CASSSVRLGSYNEQFF
TRBV6-4 | CASSETGGSYNEQFF
TRBV6-4 | CASSAGSYGYTF
TRBV15 | CATSNGGEVTEAFF
TRBV6-1 | CASSERTGTLIYEQYF
TRBV6-1 | CASSELAGAEDTQYF
TRBV6-4 | CASSDQGGEGDTQYF
TRBV30 | CAWWTSGHTDTQYF
TRBV5-1 | CASSLYGQGNSFHGYTF
TRBV5-1 | CASSFSGTQNTEAFF
TRBV19 | CASRTLTVTYGYTF
TRBV30 | CAWSAGDDDTGELFF
TRBV7-9 | CASSQDRAHATNEKLFF
TRBV6-6 | CASSPTGYNEQFF
TRBV7-9 | CASSLRQGTSTEAFF
TRBV7-2 | CASSWGLMNTEAFF
TRBV6-1 | CASSEAGGVNQPQHF
TRBV19 | CATGTGGESSEAFF
TRBV19 | CASNLQGEAFF
TRBV4-1 | CASSQVSGLAGYNEQFF
TRBV18 | CASSPRQGKKLFF
TRBV4-2 | CASSQEGGVTNTEAFF
TRBV21-1 | CASSTSGHLF
TRBV6-6 | CASSYSTGGYTEAFF
TRBV10-3 | CAIRGTGANTEAFF
TRBV10-3 | CAISESFSGDYGYTF
TRBV4-1 | CASSQAGGTGANVLTF
TRBV27 | CASSFLVSGTEAFF
TRBV7-9 | CASSWDSYEQYF
TRBV4-1 | CASSRNTGENTEAFF
TRBV14 | CASSRLLGDRVTDEQYF
TRBV15 | CATSERTGENQPQHF
TRBV4-1 | CASSQEGGYSPLHF
TRBV6-4 | CASSVDQGGNEQFF
TRBV19 | CASSIGGTEYQETQYF
TRBV9 | CASSVRDYSYNEQFF
TRBV7-9 | CASSLPDRDPGELFF